Each of the 27 T cell receptor beta chains below was sequenced from the same sample in a study of identical twins. TCRdb reprocessed the 5' RACE reads via MiXCR and lists one record per CDR3 protein. The sample shows some 320,000 distinct CDR3 sequences, 9% to 15% of them seen only once. This same sample was also part of a study on yellow fever vaccine responses in identical twins.

The specimen sequenced was CD8+ T cells sorted from blood. These receptors originate from a woman younger than 35 in good health.

This clonotype has more than one count but fewer than ten. The chain joins TRBV12-3 or TRBV12-4 to TRBJ2-2; D might be TRBD1 (6 bases). Trimming removed 5 bases at V and 6 bases at J, with 10 bases between. The CDR3 consists of 13 residues. The CDR3 DNA reads as TGTGCCAGCAGTGCGTCAGGGGCCGGGGAGCTGTTTTTT. Its protein product is CASSASGAGELFF.

J is TRBJ2-1 and V is TRBV13; D remains unclear. The CDR3 has 15 residues. V was clipped by 3 bases and J by 8 bases, with 17 bases between them. CDR1 and CDR2 (germline): PRHDT, FYEKMQ (reference sequence). CDR3 DNA: TGTGCCAGCAGCTTTAGGTTAGCAGCCCACGATGAGCAGTTCTTC. It encodes CASSFRLAAHDEQFF.

The genes are TRBV6-1 and TRBJ2-7; D possibly corresponds to TRBD1 (6 bases). The CDR3 contains 15 residues. The germline V gene has CDR1 MNHNS and CDR2 SASEGT. V gave up 8 bases and J gave up 3 bases, with 20 bases separating them. CDR3 amino acids: CASLGKKGQYYEQYV. CDR3 nucleotides: TGTGCCAGCCTAGGTAAGAAAGGACAGTACTACGAGCAGTACGTC.

A few counts support this clonotype. This chain joins TRBV6-2 or TRBV6-3 and TRBJ2-1; no definite D call. Trimming left V 4 bases short and J 6 bases short, with 10 bases between. This CDR3 has 13 residues. Per the germline V gene, CDR1 is MNHEY and CDR2 is SVGEGT. This CDR3 is CASSFGWSNEQFF. The CDR3 DNA follows: TGTGCCAGCAGTTTTGGTTGGAGCAATGAGCAGTTCTTC.

This clonotype appeared a few times. The junction differs from germline at one of its ends, possibly a read error. The V call is TRBV3-1, the J call TRBJ2-3; 7 nucleotides agree with TRBD1. Germline V gene lookup returns CDR1 LGHDT and CDR2 YNNKEL (reference sequence). This CDR3 is 15 amino acids long. The CDR3 bases are TGTGCCAGCAGCGAAGAAACAGGGGGCACAGATACGCAGTATTTT. Amino acids: CASSEETGGTDTQYF.

This clonotype turned up a few times. The V gene is TRBV14, the J gene TRBJ1-1; 12 nucleotides match TRBD1. The CDR3 contains 16 residues. The germline gives CDR1 SGHDN, CDR2 FVKESK. V trimming: 4 bases; J trimming: 5 bases; junction bases outside the gene matches: 8. In DNA form, the CDR3 reads TGTGCCAGCAGCCCGCCGGGACAGGGGGCGCGTACTGAAGCTTTCTTT. It codes for CASSPPGQGARTEAFF. The variable domain in full, completed from reference TRBV14 and TRBJ1-1, reads EAGVTQFPSHSVIEKGQTVTLRCDPISGHDNLYWYRRVMGKEIKFLLHFVKESKQDESGMPNNRFLAERTGGTYSTLKVQPAELEDSGVYFCASSPPGQGARTEAFFGQGTRLTVV.

This clonotype came up a few times. Written as DNA, the CDR3 is TGTGCCAGCAGCGTAGTGGAGGCGGTTGGGGGAGATACGCAGTATTTT. It codes for CASSVVEAVGGDTQYF. The chain is built from TRBV9 and TRBJ2-3; D assignment may be TRBD1 or TRBD2 (5 bases each). The CDR3 length is 16 residues. V lost 0 bases and J lost 5, with 16 bases in between. CDR1 and CDR2 (germline): SGDLS, YYNGEE.

In this sample, this clonotype turned up a few times. V usage is TRBV11-1 and J usage is TRBJ2-2; 15 bases are a match to TRBD2. Germline values: CDR1 SGHAT, CDR2 FQDESV (reference sequence). CDR3 length: 19 amino acids. The J segment lost 2 bases and the V segment lost 3 bases, leaving 7 bases of the junction unmatched. For the CDR3, the DNA is TGTGCCAGCAGCTTCCCCGGGACTAGCGGGAGGACAAACACCGGGGAGCTGTTTTTT. Protein: CASSFPGTSGRTNTGELFF. The whole variable domain, filled in from reference TRBV11-1 and TRBJ2-2, reads EAEVAQSPRYKITEKSQAVAFWCDPISGHATLYWYRQILGQGPELLVQFQDESVVDDSQLPKDRFSAERLKGVDSTLKIQPAELGDSAMYLCASSFPGTSGRTNTGELFFGEGSRLTVL.

The CDR3 sequence: CATSRVAGGGTDTQYF. Written as DNA, the CDR3 is TGTGCCACCAGCAGAGTAGCGGGAGGAGGCACAGATACGCAGTATTTT. The chain carries TRBV15 and TRBJ2-3; TRBD2 agrees at 10 bases. V lost 1 base to trimming and J lost 1 base; unmatched junction nucleotides: 2. The CDR3 extends over 16 amino acids. Germline assignment: CDR1 LNHNV and CDR2 YYDKDF (reference sequence).

The chain recombines TRBV4-1 with TRBJ2-1; 9 bases fit TRBD2. Per germline, CDR1 MGHRA and CDR2 YSYEKL. J gave up 2 bases and V 1 base, and 3 bases lay outside the gene matches. This CDR3 is 16 amino acids long. CDR3 coding DNA: TGCGCCAGCAGCCAAGCCGCTAGCGGGACCTACAATGAGCAGTTCTTC. This sequence encodes CASSQAASGTYNEQFF.

This clonotype was seen ten or more times. The V gene is TRBV12-3 or TRBV12-4, the J gene TRBJ1-2; 8 nucleotides agree with TRBD1. CDR3 length: 14 amino acids. V lost 7 bases, J lost 6 bases, and 10 bases stayed unmatched. CDR3 protein: CASMGPDRGNGYTF. The CDR3 region has the DNA TGTGCCAGCATGGGACCCGACAGGGGTAATGGCTACACCTTC.

This clonotype has just a few counts. This chain connects TRBV12-3 or TRBV12-4 to TRBJ2-7, with D possibly matching TRBD2 (6 bases). The CDR3 consists of 13 residues. The V gene lost 8 bases and the J gene lost 3 bases, with 14 bases spanning the gap. In DNA form, the CDR3 reads TGTGCCAGCCTAGGACTACCGAACTACGAGCAGTACTTC. Its translation: CASLGLPNYEQYF.

The rearrangement links TRBV7-9 to TRBJ2-1, with 11 bases lining up with TRBD1. CDR3 length: 16 amino acids. The trim removed 6 bases at V and 5 bases at J, leaving 9 bases unmatched. Germline CDR1 is SEHNR and CDR2 is FQNEAQ (reference sequence). The DNA for the CDR3 is TGTGCCAGCAGTTTTCTCGGACAGGGGGCCAACAATGAGCAGTTCTTC. Its protein is CASSFLGQGANNEQFF.

This clonotype was counted at least ten times. As DNA, the CDR3 is TGTGCCAGCAGCGTAGACGTTTCAGATACGCAGTATTTT. It codes for CASSVDVSDTQYF. V usage is TRBV9 and J usage is TRBJ2-3, with D unresolved. Between the trimmed V and J ends, which lost 0 bases and 4 bases, there was a span of 6 bases. The CDR3 spans 13 residues. CDR1 and CDR2 from the germline V gene are SGDLS and YYNGEE.

This clonotype turned up a few times. J is TRBJ1-5 and V is TRBV6-1; 8 bases are shared with TRBD1. Per germline, CDR1 MNHNS and CDR2 SASEGT. Losses at the gene ends were 4 bases for V and 5 bases for J; bases not matched to a gene: 4. The CDR3 runs to 14 residues. The CDR3 loop reads CASSGSGGHQPQHF. In nucleotides, the CDR3 is TGTGCCAGCAGTGGATCAGGGGGCCATCAGCCCCAGCATTTT.

The chain couples TRBV29-1 to TRBJ2-2; D gene uncertain. The CDR3 is made up of 10 amino acids. V was clipped by 7 bases and J by 5 bases, with 5 bases between them. From germline, CDR1 is SQVTM and CDR2 ANQGSEA. The CDR3 DNA is TGCAGCGGTTGGACCGGGGAGCTGTTTTTT. As protein: CSGWTGELFF.

The rearrangement joins TRBV7-9 to TRBJ2-5; TRBD2 agrees at 10 bases. After removal of 7 bases from V and 6 bases from J, the junction contained 14 bases not matched to a gene. The CDR3 totals 16 residues. CDR1 is SEHNR and CDR2 is FQNEAQ in the germline V gene (reference sequence). CDR3 sequence: CASTPPGTSVRKTQYF. In DNA form, the CDR3 reads TGTGCCAGCACCCCACCGGGGACTAGCGTCCGGAAGACCCAGTACTTC.

This rearrangement joins TRBV10-2 to TRBJ2-7; D may match TRBD1 or TRBD2 (7 bases each). Germline CDR1 is WSHSY and CDR2 is SAAADI. This CDR3 region has 13 residues. V was pared by 6 bases and J by 3 bases, with 12 bases between. The CDR3 spells CASRGGDSYEQYF. As DNA, the CDR3 is TGCGCCAGCAGGGGAGGGGACAGCTACGAGCAGTACTTC.

This clonotype was recorded many times. The V and J genes are TRBV12-3 or TRBV12-4 and TRBJ2-3, with D hard to call. Trimming left V 3 bases short and J 4 bases short, with 8 bases between. CDR3 length: 13 amino acids. CDR3: CASSFASSDTQYF. The CDR3 DNA is TGTGCCAGCAGTTTCGCCAGTTCAGATACGCAGTATTTT.

In its sample, this clonotype was seen a few times. This sequence joins TRBV29-1 and TRBJ2-7; 9 bases match TRBD1. Germline CDR1 is SQVTM and CDR2 is ANQGSEA. The CDR3 has 13 amino acids. J was trimmed by 5 bases and V by 1 base; bases with no gene match: 3. The CDR3 DNA follows: TGCAGCGTTGAAGCGGGACAGGGTAACGAGCAGTACTTC. Protein sequence: CSVEAGQGNEQYF.

J is TRBJ2-1 and V is TRBV27; 9 bases map to TRBD2. CDR3 length: 14 residues. Germline assignment: CDR1 MNHEY and CDR2 SMNVEV (reference sequence). Trimming removed 2 bases from V and 8 bases from J; junction bases left unmatched: 4. CDR3 residues: CASSLGSGRDEQFF. The CDR3 bases are TGTGCCAGCAGTTTAGGTAGCGGGAGAGATGAGCAGTTCTTC.

This clonotype was seen only a few times. J is TRBJ2-1 and V is TRBV24-1, with a weak D call TRBD2 (6 bases). The germline CDR1 and CDR2 sequences are KGHDR and SFDVKD. This CDR3 is built from 16 residues. V lost 5 bases to trimming and J lost 8 bases, with 21 bases between them. CDR3 DNA sequence: TGTGCCACCAGTGGTTTTACGGGAGTCGCTTCAGATGAGCAGTTCTTC. Translating gives CATSGFTGVASDEQFF.

This clonotype was picked up a small number of times. The V call is TRBV19, the J call TRBJ2-1; no clear D. The length of the CDR3 is 15 residues. Germline V lookup: CDR1 LNHDA, CDR2 SQIVND (reference sequence). The germline V and J ends were trimmed by 3 bases and 3 bases, with 12 bases remaining between them. Here the CDR3 reads CASSITRFGYNEQFF. The CDR3 DNA is TGTGCCAGTAGTATCACCAGGTTTGGCTACAATGAGCAGTTCTTC.

This clonotype showed up just a few times. The rearrangement joins TRBV6-5 to TRBJ2-1, with 11 bases that match TRBD2. Looked up from germline, CDR1 is MNHEY and CDR2 is SVGAGI. The CDR3 is 16 amino acids. With 5 bases clipped from V and 7 bases from J, the junction kept 10 bases outside the gene matches. CDR3 region: CASSTRLAGNINEQFF. The CDR3 nucleotides are TGTGCCAGCAGTACTCGACTAGCGGGAAACATTAATGAGCAGTTCTTC.

This clonotype was seen repeatedly, ten times or more. CDR3 protein: CASSVGAGSNYGYTF. Here the CDR3 DNA reads TGTGCCAGCAGCGTAGGAGCGGGCAGCAACTATGGCTACACCTTC. The chain combines TRBV9 with TRBJ1-2; D gene unclear. With 0 bases removed from V and 2 bases from J, the gap between germline ends came to 11 bases. Per the germline V gene, CDR1 is SGDLS and CDR2 is YYNGEE. The CDR3 totals 15 residues.

J is TRBJ2-1 and V is TRBV9; no reliable D call. Germline lookup yields CDR1 SGDLS and CDR2 YYNGEE. The CDR3 length is 16 residues. Deletions cut 3 bases from V and 1 base from J, with 14 bases between. CDR3 DNA: TGTGCCAGCAGCGGGTTGAAACACCGTTCCTACAATGAGCAGTTCTTC. Protein sequence: CASSGLKHRSYNEQFF.

About this clonotype: A single base separates this from a much larger clone, so it may be a read error. CDR3 region: CASSYWDSGANVLTF. CDR3 nucleotide sequence: TGTGCCAGCAGTTACTGGGACTCTGGGGCCAACGTCCTGACTTTC. The chain carries TRBV6-5 and TRBJ2-6; the D is unclear. Germline V CDR1 and CDR2: MNHEY, SVGAGI. This CDR3 is built from 15 residues. Trimming pared 1 base from V and 0 bases from J, leaving 4 bases between.